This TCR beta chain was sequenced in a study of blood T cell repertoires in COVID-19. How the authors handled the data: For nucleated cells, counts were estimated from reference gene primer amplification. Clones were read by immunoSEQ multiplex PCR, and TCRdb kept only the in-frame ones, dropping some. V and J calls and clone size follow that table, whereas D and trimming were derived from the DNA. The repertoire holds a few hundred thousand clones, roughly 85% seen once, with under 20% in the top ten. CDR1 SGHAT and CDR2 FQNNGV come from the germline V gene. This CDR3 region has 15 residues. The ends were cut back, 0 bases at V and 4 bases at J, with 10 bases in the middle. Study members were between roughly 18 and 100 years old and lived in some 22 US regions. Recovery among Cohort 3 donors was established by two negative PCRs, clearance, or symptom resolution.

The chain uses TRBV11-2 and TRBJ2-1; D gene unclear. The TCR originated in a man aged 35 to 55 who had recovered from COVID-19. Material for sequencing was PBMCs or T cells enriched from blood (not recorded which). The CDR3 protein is CASSLDGPSYNEQFF. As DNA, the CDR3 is TGTGCCAGCAGCTTAGATGGCCCATCTTACAATGAGCAGTTCTTC.